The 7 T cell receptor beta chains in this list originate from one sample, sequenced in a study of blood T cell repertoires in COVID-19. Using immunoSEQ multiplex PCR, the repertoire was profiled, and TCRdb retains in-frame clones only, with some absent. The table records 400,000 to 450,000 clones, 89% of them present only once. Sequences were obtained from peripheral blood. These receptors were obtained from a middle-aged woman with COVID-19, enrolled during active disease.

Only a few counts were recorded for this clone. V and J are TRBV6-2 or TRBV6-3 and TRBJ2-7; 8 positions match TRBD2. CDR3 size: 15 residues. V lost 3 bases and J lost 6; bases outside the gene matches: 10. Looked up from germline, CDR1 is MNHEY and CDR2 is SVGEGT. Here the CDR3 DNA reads TGTGCCAGCAGTTATGGCGGGAGGAGGTTTGGCGAGCAGTACTTC. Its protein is CASSYGGRRFGEQYF.

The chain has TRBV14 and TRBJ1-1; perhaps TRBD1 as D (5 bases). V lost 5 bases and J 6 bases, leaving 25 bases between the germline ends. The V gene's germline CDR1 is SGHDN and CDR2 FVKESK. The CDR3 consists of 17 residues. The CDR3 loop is CASSGRGKTAPVPEAFF. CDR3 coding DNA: TGTGCCAGCAGCGGAAGGGGCAAAACAGCCCCGGTCCCTGAAGCTTTCTTT.

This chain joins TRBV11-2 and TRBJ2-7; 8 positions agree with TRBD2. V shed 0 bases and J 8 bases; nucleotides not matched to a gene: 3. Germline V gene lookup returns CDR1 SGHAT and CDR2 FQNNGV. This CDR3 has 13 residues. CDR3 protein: CASSLERTSKQYF. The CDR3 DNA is TGTGCCAGCAGCTTAGAACGGACTAGCAAGCAGTACTTC.

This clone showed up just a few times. The CDR3 DNA follows: TGTGCCTGGAGTAGGTCAGGGGCTGGAAACACCATATATTTT. The encoded protein is CAWSRSGAGNTIYF. The chain carries TRBV30 and TRBJ1-3; D might be TRBD1 (6 bases). The V and J ends lost 2 bases and 2 bases respectively, with 10 bases between them. The CDR3 is 14 residues long. Germline loops: CDR1 GTSNPN, CDR2 SVGIG (reference sequence).

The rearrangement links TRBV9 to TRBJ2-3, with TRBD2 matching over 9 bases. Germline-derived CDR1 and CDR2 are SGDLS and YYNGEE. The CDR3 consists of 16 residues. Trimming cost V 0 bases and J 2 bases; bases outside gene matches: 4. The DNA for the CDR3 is TGTGCCAGCAGCGTAGAACTAGCGGGCCTCACAGATACGCAGTATTTT. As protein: CASSVELAGLTDTQYF.

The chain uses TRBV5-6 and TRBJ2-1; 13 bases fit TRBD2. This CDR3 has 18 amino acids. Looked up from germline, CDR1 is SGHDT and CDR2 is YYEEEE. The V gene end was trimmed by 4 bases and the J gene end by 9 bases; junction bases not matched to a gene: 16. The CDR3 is CASSLSLILAGGPSEQFF. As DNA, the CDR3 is TGTGCCAGCAGCCTAAGCCTGATACTAGCGGGAGGGCCAAGTGAGCAGTTCTTC.

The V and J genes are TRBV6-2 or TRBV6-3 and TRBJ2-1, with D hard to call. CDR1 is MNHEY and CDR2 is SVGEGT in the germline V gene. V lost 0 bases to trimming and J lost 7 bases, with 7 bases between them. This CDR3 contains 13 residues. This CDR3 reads CASSYSERNEQFF. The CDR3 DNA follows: TGTGCCAGCAGTTACTCGGAGCGAAATGAGCAGTTCTTC.